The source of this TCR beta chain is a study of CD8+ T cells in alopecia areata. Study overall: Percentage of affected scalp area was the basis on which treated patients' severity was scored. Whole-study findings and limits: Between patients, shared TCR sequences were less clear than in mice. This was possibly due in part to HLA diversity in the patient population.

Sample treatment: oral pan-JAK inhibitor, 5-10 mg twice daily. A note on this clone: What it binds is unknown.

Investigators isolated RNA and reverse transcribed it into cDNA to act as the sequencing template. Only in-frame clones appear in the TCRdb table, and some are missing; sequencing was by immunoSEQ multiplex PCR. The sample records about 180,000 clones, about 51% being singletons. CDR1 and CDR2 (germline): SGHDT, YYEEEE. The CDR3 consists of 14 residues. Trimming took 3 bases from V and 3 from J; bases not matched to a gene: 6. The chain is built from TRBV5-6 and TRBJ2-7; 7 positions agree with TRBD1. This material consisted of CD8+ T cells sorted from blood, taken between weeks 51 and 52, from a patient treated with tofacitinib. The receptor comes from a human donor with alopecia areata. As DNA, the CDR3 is TGTGCCAGCAGCTCGGGACAGATTTTCTACGAGCAGTACTTC. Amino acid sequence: CASSSGQIFYEQYF.